This TCR beta chain was documented in a study of blood T cell repertoires in COVID-19. This table comes from immunoSEQ multiplex PCR, and its TCRdb copy is limited to in-frame clones, with some not included. The sample lists about 180,000 clones, around 86% occurring once. Followed over time, Seattle patients had been enrolled while infection was active. Trimming pared 1 base from V and 1 base from J, leaving 10 bases between. Germline-derived CDR1 and CDR2 are SEHNR and FQNEAQ (reference sequence). There are 15 residues in the CDR3. The TCR comes from a woman aged 70-85 years with COVID-19, enrolled during active disease. Sequenced: peripheral blood. This chain links TRBV7-9 with TRBJ1-2, with D maybe TRBD1 (5 bases). The CDR3: CASSLETAGNYGYTF. As DNA, the CDR3 is TGTGCCAGCAGCTTAGAGACAGCCGGTAACTATGGCTACACCTTC.